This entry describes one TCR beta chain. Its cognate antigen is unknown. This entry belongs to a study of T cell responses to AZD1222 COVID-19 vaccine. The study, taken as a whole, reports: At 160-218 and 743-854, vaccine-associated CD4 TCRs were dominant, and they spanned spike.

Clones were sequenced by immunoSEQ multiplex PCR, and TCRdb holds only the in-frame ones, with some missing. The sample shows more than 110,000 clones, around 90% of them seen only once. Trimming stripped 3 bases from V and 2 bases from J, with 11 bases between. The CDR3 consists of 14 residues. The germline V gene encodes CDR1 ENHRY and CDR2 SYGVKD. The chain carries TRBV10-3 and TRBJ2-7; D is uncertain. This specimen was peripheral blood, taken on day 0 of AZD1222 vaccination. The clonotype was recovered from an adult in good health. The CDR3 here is CAISEKDHPYEQYF. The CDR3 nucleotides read TGTGCCATCAGTGAAAAAGATCATCCCTACGAGCAGTACTTC.